This T cell receptor (beta chain) stems from a study of blood T cell repertoires in COVID-19. Study as a whole: Specimens from acute and convalescent COVID-19 originated in the United States, Italy and Spain. T cells, B-cell-depleted T cells, or PBMCs supplied cDNA or gDNA.

The CDR3 totals 13 residues. Germline CDR1 and CDR2: KGHSH and LQKENI. V lost 3 bases and J 9 bases, leaving 12 bases between the germline ends. Recruits, aged roughly 18 to 95 years, lived in 25 or so US areas. TCRdb's copy holds only in-frame clones and misses some; the assay was immunoSEQ multiplex PCR. The table has 190,000 or so clones, about 90% seen once. Source material: PBMCs or T cells enriched from blood (not recorded which). This receptor was obtained from a young man who had recovered from COVID-19. This chain links TRBV18 with TRBJ2-4; possible D gene TRBD2, 5 bases. The CDR3 loop reads CASSPRGLGIQYF. In nucleotides, the CDR3 is TGTGCCAGCTCACCTCGAGGACTCGGCATTCAGTACTTC.